The table lists the clone carrying this T cell receptor beta chain with a few counts. Its specificity is unknown. The CDR3 is 17 residues long. V gave up 2 bases and J gave up 5 bases; unmatched junction bases: 12. Germline V lookup: CDR1 SGHDT, CDR2 YYEEEE. This record belongs to a study of beta chain features in type 1 diabetes. Of the isolated RNA, all was reverse transcribed, and so the sequenced material was expressed TCRB transcripts. The assay was immunoSEQ multiplex PCR, and TCRdb's table has in-frame clones only and misses some. The top ten clones hold approximately 0.02% of a sample with hundreds of thousands of clones, around 15% of them seen once. Whole-study findings and limits: Cells expressing TCR highly could be over-represented by cDNA sequencing. Within each of all four CD4+ subsets, Type 1 diabetes patients had TCRB CDR3s that were moderately but significantly shorter.

This sequence originates from a young man with type 1 diabetes. Sequenced sample: naive CD4+ T cells from blood. The chain recombines TRBV5-6 with TRBJ2-5; 10 bases fit TRBD1. Written as DNA, the CDR3 is TGTGCCAGCAGCTTCCGGGACAGGGGCCCTCACTGGGAGACCCAGTACTTC. This translates into CASSFRDRGPHWETQYF.